Sequencing of this TCR beta chain was carried out in a study of blood T cell repertoires in COVID-19. Study summary: In each case, the material was cDNA or gDNA derived from T cells, B-cell-depleted T cells, or PBMCs.

Repertoires were generated with immunoSEQ multiplex PCR, while TCRdb's copy carries only in-frame clones and drops some. The sample has 100,000 or so clones, approximately 86% seen once. This CDR3 has 13 amino acids. Germline V gene lookup returns CDR1 ENHRY and CDR2 SYGVKD. With 10 bases removed from V and 3 bases from J, the gap between germline ends came to 14 bases. The gene calls are TRBV10-3 and TRBJ2-3; D might be TRBD2 (6 bases). The sequenced sample was peripheral blood. This sequence was found in a man aged 50 to 60 with active or convalescent COVID-19. CDR3 region: CATHSGPTDTQYF. Here the CDR3 DNA reads TGTGCCACCCATAGCGGACCGACAGATACGCAGTATTTT.